This T cell receptor beta chain is from a study of cytomegalovirus exposure and HLA in healthy donors. Researchers ran the PCR with 60 Vbeta and 13 Jbeta primers. Using immunoSEQ multiplex PCR, the repertoire was profiled, and TCRdb retains in-frame clones only, with some absent. Here the sample spans 150,000 to 200,000 clones, over 65% being singletons. The germline V gene encodes CDR1 LGHNT and CDR2 FRNRAP. The germline V and J ends were trimmed by 1 base and 4 bases, with 13 bases remaining between them. CDR3 length equals 15 residues. Sequenced material: PBMCs. This TCR was sampled from a man in his forties in good health and CMV-seropositive. This chain uses TRBV12-5 with TRBJ2-5; D is possibly TRBD1 (6 bases). DNA for the CDR3: TGTGCTAGTGGTTTGGGACAGGATTCGGGAGAGACCCAGTACTTC. Translation: CASGLGQDSGETQYF.